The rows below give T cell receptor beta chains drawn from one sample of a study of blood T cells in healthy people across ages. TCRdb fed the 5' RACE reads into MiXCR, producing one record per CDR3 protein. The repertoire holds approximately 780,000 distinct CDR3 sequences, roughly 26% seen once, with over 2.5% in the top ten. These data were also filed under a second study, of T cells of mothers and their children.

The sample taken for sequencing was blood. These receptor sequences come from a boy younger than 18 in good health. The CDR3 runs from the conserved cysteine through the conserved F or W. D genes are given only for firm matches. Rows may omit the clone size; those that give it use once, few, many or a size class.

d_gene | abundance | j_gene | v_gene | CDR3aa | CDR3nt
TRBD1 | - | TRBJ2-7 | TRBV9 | CASSVATGQEYEQYF | TGTGCCAGCAGCGTAGCTACGGGACAGGAATACGAGCAGTACTTC
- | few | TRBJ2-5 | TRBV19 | CASSIEGQTQYF | TGTGCCAGTAGTATAGAGGGTCAGACCCAGTACTTC
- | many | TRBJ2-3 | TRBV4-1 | CASSQEGTASDTQYF | TGCGCCAGCAGCCAAGAGGGTACAGCCTCAGATACGCAGTATTTT
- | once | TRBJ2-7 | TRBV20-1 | CSASRSIQGGEQYF | TGCAGTGCTAGTCGCTCGATCCAGGGAGGCGAGCAGTACTTC
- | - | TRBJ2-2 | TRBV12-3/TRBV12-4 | CASSLYGNTGELFF | TGTGCCAGCAGTTTATATGGGAACACCGGGGAGCTGTTTTTT
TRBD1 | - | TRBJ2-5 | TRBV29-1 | CSVEDLGQGGETQYF | TGCAGCGTTGAAGACCTGGGACAGGGAGGGGAGACCCAGTACTTC
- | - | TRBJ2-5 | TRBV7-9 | CASSPDLSRETQYF | TGTGCCAGCAGCCCAGACTTAAGCCGGGAGACCCAGTACTTC
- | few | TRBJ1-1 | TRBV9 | CASSDGWDTEAFF | TGTGCCAGCAGCGACGGGTGGGACACTGAAGCTTTCTTT
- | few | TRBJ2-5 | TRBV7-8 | CASSDYRETQYF | TGTGCCAGCTCGGACTACAGAGAGACCCAGTACTTC
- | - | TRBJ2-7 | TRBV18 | CASSPRVGDEQYF | TGTGCCAGCTCACCTCGGGTCGGGGACGAGCAGTACTTC
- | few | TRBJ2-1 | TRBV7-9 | CASSPPGLSSYNEQFF | TGTGCCAGCAGCCCCCCGGGGCTATCTTCCTACAATGAGCAGTTCTTC
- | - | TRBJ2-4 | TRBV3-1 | CASSQMGEAKNIQYF | TGTGCCAGCAGCCAGATGGGAGAAGCCAAAAACATTCAGTACTTC
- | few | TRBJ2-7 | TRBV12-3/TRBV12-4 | CASTLGNEQYF | TGTGCCAGCACCCTAGGGAACGAGCAGTACTTC
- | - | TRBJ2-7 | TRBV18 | CASSPYGGHEQYF | TGTGCCAGCTCTCCCTACGGTGGCCACGAGCAGTACTTC
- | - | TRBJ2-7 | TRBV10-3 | CAISGGGGRGTYEQYF | TGTGCCATCAGTGGGGGAGGGGGCCGTGGAACTTACGAGCAGTACTTC
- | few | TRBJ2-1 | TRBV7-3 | CASSLMDSQYNEQFF | TGTGCCAGCAGCTTAATGGACAGCCAATACAATGAGCAGTTCTTC
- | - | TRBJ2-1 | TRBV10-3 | CAISPMQGEQFF | TGTGCCATCAGCCCGATGCAGGGTGAGCAGTTCTTC
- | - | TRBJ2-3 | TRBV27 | CASSPWTPTDTQYF | TGTGCCAGCTCACCTTGGACGCCCACAGATACGCAGTATTTT
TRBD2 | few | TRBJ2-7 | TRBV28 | CASTPGGGVGEQYF | TGTGCCAGCACCCCCGGTGGGGGGGTGGGGGAGCAGTACTTC
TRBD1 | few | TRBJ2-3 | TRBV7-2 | CASSSPGQGSDTQYF | TGTGCCAGCAGTTCCCCGGGACAGGGATCAGATACGCAGTATTTT
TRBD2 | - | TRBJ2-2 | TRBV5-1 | CASSKGTTNTGELFF | TGCGCCAGCAGCAAGGGGACTACGAACACCGGGGAGCTGTTTTTT
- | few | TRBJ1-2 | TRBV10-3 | CAISESWTNYGYTF | TGTGCCATCAGTGAGTCTTGGACTAACTATGGCTACACCTTC
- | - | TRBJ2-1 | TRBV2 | CASKANEQFF | TGTGCCAGCAAGGCGAATGAGCAGTTCTTC
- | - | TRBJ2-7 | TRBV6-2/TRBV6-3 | CASSYFPHVRDEQYF | TGTGCCAGCAGTTACTTCCCCCACGTCCGAGACGAGCAGTACTTC
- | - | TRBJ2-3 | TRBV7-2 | CASSGVSGALDTQYF | TGTGCCAGCAGCGGCGTTTCGGGGGCTTTAGATACGCAGTATTTT
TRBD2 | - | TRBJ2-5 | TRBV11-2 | CASSLEGTSGGEETQYF | TGTGCCAGCAGCTTAGAAGGGACTAGCGGGGGGGAGGAGACCCAGTACTTC
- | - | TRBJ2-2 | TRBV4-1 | CASSVPGGLDTGELFF | TGCGCCAGCAGCGTCCCGGGGGGCCTGGACACCGGGGAGCTGTTTTTT
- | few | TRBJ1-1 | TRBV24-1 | CATSVPGHTITEAFF | TGTGCCACCAGTGTCCCGGGACACACGATCACTGAAGCTTTCTTT
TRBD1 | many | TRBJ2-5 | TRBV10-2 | CASSGRGKETQYF | TGCGCCAGCAGTGGCAGGGGGAAAGAGACCCAGTACTTC
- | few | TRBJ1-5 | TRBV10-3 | CAIKQGPHRDQPQHF | TGTGCCATCAAGCAGGGGCCCCATAGAGATCAGCCCCAGCATTTT
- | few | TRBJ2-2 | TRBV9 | CASSVQTNTGELFF | TGTGCCAGCAGCGTTCAGACGAACACCGGGGAGCTGTTTTTT
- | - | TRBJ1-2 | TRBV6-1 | CASSRRTANYGYTF | TGTGCCAGCAGTCGTCGTACAGCGAACTATGGCTACACCTTC
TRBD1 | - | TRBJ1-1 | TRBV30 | CACIGQGAGVNTEAFF | TGTGCCTGTATAGGACAGGGGGCGGGGGTGAACACTGAAGCTTTCTTT
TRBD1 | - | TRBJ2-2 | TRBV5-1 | CASSLTLRQGTGELFF | TGCGCCAGCAGCTTGACGCTCCGACAGGGAACCGGGGAGCTGTTTTTT
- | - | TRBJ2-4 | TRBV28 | CASSRSARGRENIQYF | TGTGCCAGCAGTCGTTCCGCACGGGGTAGGGAAAACATTCAGTACTTC
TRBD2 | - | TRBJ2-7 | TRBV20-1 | CSASPGTRDEQYF | TGCAGTGCGAGCCCCGGGACTAGGGACGAGCAGTACTTC
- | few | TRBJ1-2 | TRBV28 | CASSFRKGPYGYTF | TGTGCCAGCAGTTTCAGAAAGGGGCCCTATGGCTACACCTTC
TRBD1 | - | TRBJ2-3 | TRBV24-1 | CATSDSGRGPDTQYF | TGCGCCACCAGTGACTCCGGCAGGGGGCCAGATACGCAGTATTTT
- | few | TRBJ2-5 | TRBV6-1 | CASSMSLVETQYF | TGTGCCAGCAGTATGTCACTAGTGGAGACCCAGTACTTC
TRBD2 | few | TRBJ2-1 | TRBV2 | CASMGASGVSYNEQFF | TGTGCCAGCATGGGGGCTAGCGGGGTTTCCTACAATGAGCAGTTCTTC
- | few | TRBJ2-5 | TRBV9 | CASSVENGDLQETQYF | TGTGCCAGCAGCGTAGAAAATGGGGATCTCCAAGAGACCCAGTACTTC
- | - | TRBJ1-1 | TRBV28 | CASSFPAGRNTEAFF | TGTGCCAGCAGTTTCCCCGCAGGTAGGAACACTGAAGCTTTCTTT
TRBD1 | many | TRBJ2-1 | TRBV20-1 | CSASGGQGTYNEQFF | TGCAGTGCTAGTGGGGGACAGGGTACCTACAATGAGCAGTTCTTC
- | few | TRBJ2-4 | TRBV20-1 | CSAILGPEGNIQYF | TGCAGTGCTATCCTGGGCCCAGAGGGAAACATTCAGTACTTC
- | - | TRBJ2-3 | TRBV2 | CASSVLGLGTDTQYF | TGTGCCAGCAGTGTGCTGGGGTTGGGCACAGATACGCAGTATTTT
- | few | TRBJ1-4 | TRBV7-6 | CASSPGRSGKLFF | TGTGCCAGCAGCCCGGGACGGTCCGGAAAACTGTTTTTT
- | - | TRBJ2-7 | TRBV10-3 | CAISEGGDSLSYEQYF | TGTGCCATCAGTGAGGGAGGGGACAGCCTTTCCTACGAGCAGTACTTC
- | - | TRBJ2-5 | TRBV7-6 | CASCPGMGETQYF | TGTGCCAGCTGCCCGGGCATGGGAGAGACCCAGTACTTC
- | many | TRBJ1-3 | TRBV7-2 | CASSLAGSGNTIYF | TGTGCCAGCAGCTTAGCAGGGAGTGGAAACACCATATATTTT
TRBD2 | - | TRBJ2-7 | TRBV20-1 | CSAKTSGGPYEQYF | TGCAGTGCTAAAACTAGCGGGGGTCCCTACGAGCAGTACTTC
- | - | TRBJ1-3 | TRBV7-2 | CASSLLVGPSGNTIYF | TGTGCCAGCAGCTTATTGGTAGGGCCCTCTGGAAACACCATATATTTT
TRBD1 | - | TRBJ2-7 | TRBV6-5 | CASSYGLGGTGNPYEQYF | TGTGCCAGCAGTTACGGTTTGGGCGGGACAGGAAACCCCTACGAGCAGTACTTC
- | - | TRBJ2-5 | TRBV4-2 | CASSQGTPGYQETQYF | TGTGCCAGCAGCCAAGGGACTCCGGGGTACCAAGAGACCCAGTACTTC
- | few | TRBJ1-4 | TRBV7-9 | CASSLAPDNEKLFF | TGTGCCAGCAGCTTAGCGCCTGATAATGAAAAACTGTTTTTT
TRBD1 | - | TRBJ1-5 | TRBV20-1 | CSAFQGVGQPQHF | TGCAGTGCTTTTCAGGGGGTAGGTCAGCCCCAGCATTTT
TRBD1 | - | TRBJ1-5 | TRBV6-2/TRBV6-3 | CASSYSGGGYSNQPQHF | TGTGCCAGCAGTTACTCAGGGGGCGGTTATAGCAATCAGCCCCAGCATTTT
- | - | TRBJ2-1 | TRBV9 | CASSGDSGPEQFF | TGTGCCAGCAGCGGTGATAGCGGACCGGAGCAGTTCTTC